The text below deals with one TCR beta chain. Germline CDR1 MDHEN, CDR2 SYDVKM. The CDR3 length is 14 residues. Trimming cost V 4 bases and J 9 bases; bases outside gene matches: 6. This entry belongs to a study of blood T cell repertoires in COVID-19. Across the study: Spain, Italy and the United States supplied samples that represented acute and convalescent COVID-19. T cells, B-cell-depleted T cells, or PBMCs supplied cDNA or gDNA.

Original handling: Nucleated cell counts were estimated from reference gene primer amplification. Profiled with immunoSEQ multiplex PCR; TCRdb holds only in-frame clones, not every one. The DNA gave D and trimming, while V, J and clone size come from that table. The profile shows some 26,000 clones, roughly 85% of them singletons. The specimen sequenced was peripheral blood. This receptor was taken from a woman in her forties or fifties with active COVID-19. This chain links TRBV28 with TRBJ1-6; TRBD1 agrees at 7 bases. The CDR3 loop reads CASSSIRGSSPLHF. Written as DNA, the CDR3 is TGTGCCAGCAGTTCGATCAGGGGGAGTTCACCCCTCCACTTT.